This entry is about one T cell receptor beta chain. These data are taken from a study of OX40 agonist ivuxolimab in advanced cancers. The CDR3 is made up of 12 amino acids. V lost 1 base and J 5 bases, leaving 2 bases between the germline ends. TCRdb's copy holds only in-frame clones and misses some; the assay was immunoSEQ multiplex PCR. The top ten hold around 10% of the sample, which has about 48,000 clones, around 83% seen once. This rearrangement joins TRBV23-1 to TRBJ2-2; D is ambiguous. TRBV23-1 is designated an ORF whose function remains uncertain. This TCR derives from an adult with an advanced solid tumor such as melanoma, head and neck, liver or kidney cancer. Sequencing was performed on CD4+ or CD8+ T cells sorted from blood, taken in a trial of the OX40 agonist ivuxolimab. In DNA, the CDR3 is TGCGCCAGCAGTCAATTGACCGGGGAGCTGTTTTTT. Its protein is CASSQLTGELFF.